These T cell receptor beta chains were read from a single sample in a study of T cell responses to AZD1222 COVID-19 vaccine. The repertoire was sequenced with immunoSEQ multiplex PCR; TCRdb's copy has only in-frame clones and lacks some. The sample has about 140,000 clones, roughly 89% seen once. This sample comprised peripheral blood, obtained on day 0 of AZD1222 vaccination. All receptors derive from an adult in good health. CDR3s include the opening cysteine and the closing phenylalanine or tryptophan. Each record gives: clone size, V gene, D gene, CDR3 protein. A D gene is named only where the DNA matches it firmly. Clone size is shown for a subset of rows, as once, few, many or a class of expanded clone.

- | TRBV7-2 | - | CASSLVSSQAVFYGYTF
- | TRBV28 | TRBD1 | CASSEDRVWQYF
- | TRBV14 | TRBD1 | CASSRALTGVINEQFF
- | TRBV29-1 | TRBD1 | CSGRGTGESDEQYF
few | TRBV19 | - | CATSLGWGQPQHF
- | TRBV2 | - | CASMTAKHSYEQYF
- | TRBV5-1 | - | CASRPAGPGNTIYF
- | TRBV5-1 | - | CASSPRREVAEAFF
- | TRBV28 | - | CASKGEDILAKNIQYF
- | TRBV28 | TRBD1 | CASTPGTGLNGYTF
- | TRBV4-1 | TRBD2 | CASSQAGTSGTDTQYF
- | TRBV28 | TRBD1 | CASSVTGIVGYGYTF
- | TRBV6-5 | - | CASSYSRVPDTQYF
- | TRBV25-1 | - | CASSAQNQPQHF
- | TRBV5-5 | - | CASNPGTGNTEAFF
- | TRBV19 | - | CASSIGTGPEKLFF
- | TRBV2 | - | CASKSDWNSPLHF
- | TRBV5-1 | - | CASREGGGTNQETQYF
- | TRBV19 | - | CASSTTGVGYTGELFF
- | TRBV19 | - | CASSIIPAGTYEQYF
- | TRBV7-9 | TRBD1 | CASSLVGDSNSYEQYF
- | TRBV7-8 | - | CASSNRVFTDTQYF
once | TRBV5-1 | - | CASSLGSPGVYTF
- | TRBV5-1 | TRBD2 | CASSFGLAGVSPYEQYF
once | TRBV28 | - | CASSLRRPESHGYTF
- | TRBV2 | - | CASIWGSSYNSPLHF
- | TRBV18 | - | CASSPGRYHEQYF
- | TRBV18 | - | CASSLQGYQPQHF
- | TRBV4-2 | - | CASSQKQGLRDYGYTF
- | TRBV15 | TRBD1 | CATSSQQGLRYNEQFF
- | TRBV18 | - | CASSLGQNSYEQYF
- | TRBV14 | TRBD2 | CASSQRGLAGEYGDEQFF
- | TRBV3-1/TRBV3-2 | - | CASSKAPRTNQPQHF
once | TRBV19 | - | CASSPTAFYGYTF
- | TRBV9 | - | CASSVGTLHTQYF
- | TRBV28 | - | CASSLTRRAFF
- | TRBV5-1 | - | CASSLGFSSYEQYF
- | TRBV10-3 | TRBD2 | CAISGGLAGGVSQETQYF
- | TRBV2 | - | CASSREETQYF
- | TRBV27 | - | CASSLWGGNGEKLFF
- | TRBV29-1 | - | CSVRGVTGDRATYNEQFF
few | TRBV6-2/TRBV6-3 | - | CASSGSTLYGYTF